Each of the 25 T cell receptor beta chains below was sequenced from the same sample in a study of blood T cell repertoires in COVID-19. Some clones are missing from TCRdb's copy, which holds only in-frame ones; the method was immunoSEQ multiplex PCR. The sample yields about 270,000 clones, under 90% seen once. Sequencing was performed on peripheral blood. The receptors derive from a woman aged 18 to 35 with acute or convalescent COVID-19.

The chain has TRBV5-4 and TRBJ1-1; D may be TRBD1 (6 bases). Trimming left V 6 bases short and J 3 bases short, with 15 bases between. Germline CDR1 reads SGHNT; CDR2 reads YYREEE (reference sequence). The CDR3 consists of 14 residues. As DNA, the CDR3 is TGTGCCAGCACCCTGGATGGGGGCGACACTGAAGCTTTCTTT. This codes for CASTLDGGDTEAFF.

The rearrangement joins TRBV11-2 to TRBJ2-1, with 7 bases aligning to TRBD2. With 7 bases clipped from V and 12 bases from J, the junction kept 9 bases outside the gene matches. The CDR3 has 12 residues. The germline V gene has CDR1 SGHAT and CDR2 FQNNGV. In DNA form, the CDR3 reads TGTGCCAGCACGGGGGAGGGCCTTGTGCAGTTCTTC. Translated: CASTGEGLVQFF.

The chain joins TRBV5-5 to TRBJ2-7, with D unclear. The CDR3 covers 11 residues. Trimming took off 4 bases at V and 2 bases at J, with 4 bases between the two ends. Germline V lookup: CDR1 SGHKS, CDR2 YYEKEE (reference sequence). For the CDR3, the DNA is TGTGCCAGCAGCACTCCCTACGAGCAGTACTTC. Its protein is CASSTPYEQYF.

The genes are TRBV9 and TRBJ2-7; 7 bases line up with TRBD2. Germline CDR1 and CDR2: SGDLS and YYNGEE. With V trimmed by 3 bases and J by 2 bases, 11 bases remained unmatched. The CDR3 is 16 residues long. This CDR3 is CASSGSASGFPYEQYF. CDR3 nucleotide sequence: TGTGCCAGCAGCGGAAGTGCTAGCGGCTTTCCCTACGAGCAGTACTTC.

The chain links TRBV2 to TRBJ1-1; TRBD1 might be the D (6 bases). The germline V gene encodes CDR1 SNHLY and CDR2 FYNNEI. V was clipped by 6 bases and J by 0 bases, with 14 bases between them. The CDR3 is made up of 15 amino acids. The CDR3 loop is CASSPTGDMNTEAFF. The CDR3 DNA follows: TGTGCCAGCAGCCCGACAGGAGATATGAACACTGAAGCTTTCTTT.

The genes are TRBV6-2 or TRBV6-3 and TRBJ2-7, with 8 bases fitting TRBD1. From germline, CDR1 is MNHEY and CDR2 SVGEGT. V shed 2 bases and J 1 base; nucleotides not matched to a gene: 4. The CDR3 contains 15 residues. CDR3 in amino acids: CASSYPRTGSYEQYF. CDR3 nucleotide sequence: TGTGCCAGCAGTTACCCCCGGACAGGGTCCTACGAGCAGTACTTC.

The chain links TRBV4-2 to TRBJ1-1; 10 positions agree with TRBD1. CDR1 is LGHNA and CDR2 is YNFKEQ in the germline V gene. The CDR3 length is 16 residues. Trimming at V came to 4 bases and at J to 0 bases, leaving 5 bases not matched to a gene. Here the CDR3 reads CASSLGTGVMNTEAFF. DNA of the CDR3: TGTGCCAGCAGCCTGGGGACAGGGGTCATGAACACTGAAGCTTTCTTT.

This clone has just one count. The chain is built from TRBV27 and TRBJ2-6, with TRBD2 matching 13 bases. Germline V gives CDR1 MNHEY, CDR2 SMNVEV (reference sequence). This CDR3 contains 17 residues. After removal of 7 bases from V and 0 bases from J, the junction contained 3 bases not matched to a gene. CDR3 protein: CASTGLAGVSGANVLTF. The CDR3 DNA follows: TGTGCCAGCACAGGACTAGCGGGAGTCTCTGGGGCCAACGTCCTGACTTTC.

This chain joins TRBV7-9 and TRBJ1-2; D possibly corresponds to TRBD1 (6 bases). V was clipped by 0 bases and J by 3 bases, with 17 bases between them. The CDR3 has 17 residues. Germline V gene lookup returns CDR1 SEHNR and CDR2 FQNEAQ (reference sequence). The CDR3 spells CASSLAGGGVADYGYTF. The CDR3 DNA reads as TGTGCCAGCAGCTTAGCTGGAGGGGGGGTGGCGGACTATGGCTACACCTTC.

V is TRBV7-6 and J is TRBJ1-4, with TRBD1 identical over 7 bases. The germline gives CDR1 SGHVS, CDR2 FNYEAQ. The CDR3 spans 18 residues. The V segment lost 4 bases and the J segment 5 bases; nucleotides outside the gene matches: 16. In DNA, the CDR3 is TGTGCCAGCAGCTCCTTAAGCTCGGGGACAGAAGAAAATGAAAAACTGTTTTTT. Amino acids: CASSSLSSGTEENEKLFF.

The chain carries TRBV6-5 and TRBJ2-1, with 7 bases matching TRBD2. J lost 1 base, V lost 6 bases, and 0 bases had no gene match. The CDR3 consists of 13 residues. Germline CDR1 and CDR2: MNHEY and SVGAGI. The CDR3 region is CASRRGSYNEQFF. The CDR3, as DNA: TGTGCCAGCAGGCGGGGGTCCTACAATGAGCAGTTCTTC.

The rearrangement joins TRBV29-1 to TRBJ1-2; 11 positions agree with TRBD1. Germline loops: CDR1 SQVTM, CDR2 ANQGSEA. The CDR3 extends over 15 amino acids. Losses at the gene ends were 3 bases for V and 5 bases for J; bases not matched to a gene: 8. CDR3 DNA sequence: TGCAGCGTTGATGGGGGACAGGGGGATTATTATGGCTACACCTTC. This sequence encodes CSVDGGQGDYYGYTF.

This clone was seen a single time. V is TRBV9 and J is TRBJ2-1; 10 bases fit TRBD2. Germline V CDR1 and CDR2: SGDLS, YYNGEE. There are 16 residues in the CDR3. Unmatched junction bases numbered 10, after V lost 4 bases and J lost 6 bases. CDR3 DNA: TGTGCCAGCAGCCCGAAGAGCGGGAGGGAAATCAATGAGCAGTTCTTC. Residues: CASSPKSGREINEQFF.

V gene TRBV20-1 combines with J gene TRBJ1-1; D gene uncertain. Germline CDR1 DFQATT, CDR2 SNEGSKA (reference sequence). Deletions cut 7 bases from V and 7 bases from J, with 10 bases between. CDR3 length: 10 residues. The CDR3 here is CSVPGLEAFF. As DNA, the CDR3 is TGCAGTGTGCCGGGTCTTGAAGCTTTCTTT.

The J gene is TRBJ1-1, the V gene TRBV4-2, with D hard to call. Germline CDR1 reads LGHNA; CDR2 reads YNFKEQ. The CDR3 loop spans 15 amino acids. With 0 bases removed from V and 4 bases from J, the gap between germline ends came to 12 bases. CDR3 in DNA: TGTGCCAGCAGCCAAGATGGGGAGGGCGGCACTGAAGCTTTCTTT. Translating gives CASSQDGEGGTEAFF.

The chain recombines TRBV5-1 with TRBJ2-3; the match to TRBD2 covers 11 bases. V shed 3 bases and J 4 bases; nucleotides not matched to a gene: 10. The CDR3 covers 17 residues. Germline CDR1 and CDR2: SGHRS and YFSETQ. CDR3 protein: CASSWPLAGVDPDTQYF. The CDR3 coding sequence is TGCGCCAGCAGCTGGCCACTAGCGGGAGTTGACCCAGATACGCAGTATTTT.

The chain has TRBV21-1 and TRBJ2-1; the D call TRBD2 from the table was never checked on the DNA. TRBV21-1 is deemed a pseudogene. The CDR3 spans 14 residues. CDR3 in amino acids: CASSKERPLAGEFF. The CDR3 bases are TGTGCCAGCAGCAAAGAGCGGCCACTAGCGGGAGAGTTCTTC.

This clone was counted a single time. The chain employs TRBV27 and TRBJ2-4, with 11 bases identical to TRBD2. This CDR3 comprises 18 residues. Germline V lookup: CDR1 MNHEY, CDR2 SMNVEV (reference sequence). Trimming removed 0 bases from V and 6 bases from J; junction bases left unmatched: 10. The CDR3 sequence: CASSLSGVAGGFVNIQYF. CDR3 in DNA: TGTGCCAGCAGTTTATCGGGCGTAGCGGGAGGGTTCGTAAACATTCAGTACTTC.

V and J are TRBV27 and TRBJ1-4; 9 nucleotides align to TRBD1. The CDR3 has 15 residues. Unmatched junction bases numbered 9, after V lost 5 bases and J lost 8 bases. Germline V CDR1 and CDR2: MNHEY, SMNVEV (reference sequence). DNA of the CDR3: TGTGCCAGCAGTCCATGGACAGGGGATGACGAAAAACTGTTTTTT. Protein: CASSPWTGDDEKLFF.

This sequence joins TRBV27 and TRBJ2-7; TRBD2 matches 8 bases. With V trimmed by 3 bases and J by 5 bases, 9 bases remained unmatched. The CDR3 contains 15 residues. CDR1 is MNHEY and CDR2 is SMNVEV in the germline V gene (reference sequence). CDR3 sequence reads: CASSFSPGLVHEQYF. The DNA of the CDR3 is TGTGCCAGCAGTTTCTCCCCGGGACTAGTTCACGAGCAGTACTTC.

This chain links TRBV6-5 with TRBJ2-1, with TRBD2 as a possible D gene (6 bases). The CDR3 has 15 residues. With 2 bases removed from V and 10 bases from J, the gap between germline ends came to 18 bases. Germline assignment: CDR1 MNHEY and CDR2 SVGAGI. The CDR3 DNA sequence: TGTGCCAGCAGTTACCAGTACTCCGGGAGCAGGGAGCAGTTCTTC. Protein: CASSYQYSGSREQFF.

CDR3 loop: CASSKRTDGHNEQFF. In nucleotides, the CDR3 is TGTGCCAGTAGCAAGAGGACTGACGGACACAATGAGCAGTTCTTC. The gene calls are TRBV19 and TRBJ2-1; D might be TRBD2 (5 bases). Looked up from germline, CDR1 is LNHDA and CDR2 is SQIVND (reference sequence). Trimming left V 6 bases short and J 5 bases short, with 17 bases between. This CDR3 spans 15 amino acids.

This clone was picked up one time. CDR3 residues: CASSLGRQSHEQFF. Here the CDR3 DNA reads TGTGCCAGCAGTTTGGGGAGGCAATCCCATGAGCAGTTCTTC. The chain is built from TRBV27 and TRBJ2-1, with D perhaps TRBD2 (6 bases). Trimming cost V 3 bases and J 8 bases, with 14 bases left between them. The germline V gene has CDR1 MNHEY and CDR2 SMNVEV (reference sequence). This CDR3 is built from 14 residues.

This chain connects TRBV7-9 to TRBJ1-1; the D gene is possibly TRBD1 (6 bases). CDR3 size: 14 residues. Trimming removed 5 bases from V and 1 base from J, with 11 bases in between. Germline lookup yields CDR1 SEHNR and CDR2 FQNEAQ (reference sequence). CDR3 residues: CASSITGQNTEAFF. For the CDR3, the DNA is TGTGCCAGCAGCATCACAGGGCAGAACACTGAAGCTTTCTTT.

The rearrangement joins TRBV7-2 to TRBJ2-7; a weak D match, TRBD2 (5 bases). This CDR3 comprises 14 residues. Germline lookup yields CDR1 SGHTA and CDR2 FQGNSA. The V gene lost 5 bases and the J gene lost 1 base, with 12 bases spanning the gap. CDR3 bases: TGTGCCAGCAGCCCCCGGGGATGGTCCTACGAGCAGTACTTC. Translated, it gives CASSPRGWSYEQYF.